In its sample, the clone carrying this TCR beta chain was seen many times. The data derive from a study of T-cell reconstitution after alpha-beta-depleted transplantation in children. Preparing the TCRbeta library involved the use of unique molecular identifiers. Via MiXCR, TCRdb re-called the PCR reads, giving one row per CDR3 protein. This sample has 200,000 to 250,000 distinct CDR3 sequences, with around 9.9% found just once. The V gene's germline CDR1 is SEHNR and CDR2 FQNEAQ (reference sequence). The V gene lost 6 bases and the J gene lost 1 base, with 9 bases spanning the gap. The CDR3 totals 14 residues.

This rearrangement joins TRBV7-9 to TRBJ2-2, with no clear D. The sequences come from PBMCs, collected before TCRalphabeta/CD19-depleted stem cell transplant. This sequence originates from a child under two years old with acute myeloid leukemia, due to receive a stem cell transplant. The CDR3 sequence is CASSPRRNTGELFF. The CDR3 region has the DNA TGTGCCAGCAGTCCCCGGAGGAACACCGGGGAGCTGTTTTTT.